Below, 19 T cell receptor beta chains from the same sample are listed, as sequenced in a study of blood T cell repertoires in COVID-19. The assay was immunoSEQ multiplex PCR, and TCRdb's table has in-frame clones only and misses some. The sample has 150,000 to 200,000 clones, 65% to 85% seen once. The sequenced sample consisted of PBMCs or T cells enriched from blood (not recorded which). These TCRs come from a man in his forties or fifties who had recovered from COVID-19.

The rearrangement uses TRBV6-5 and TRBJ2-3; D is undetermined. V was cut by 4 bases and J by 3 bases, with 14 bases left in between. The germline V gene has CDR1 MNHEY and CDR2 SVGAGI. The CDR3 runs 15 residues. In DNA, the CDR3 is TGTGCCAGCAGTTTCCTCCCCGTTCTGACAGATACGCAGTATTTT. Translating gives CASSFLPVLTDTQYF.

V usage is TRBV4-1 and J usage is TRBJ1-2; TRBD1 might be the D (5 bases). The CDR3 runs to 14 residues. V was pared by 4 bases and J by 0 bases, with 9 bases between. CDR1 MGHRA and CDR2 YSYEKL come from the germline V gene. CDR3 residues: CASSPQGSNYGYTF. CDR3 coding DNA: TGCGCCAGCAGCCCGCAGGGTTCTAACTATGGCTACACCTTC.

The rearrangement uses TRBV6-2 or TRBV6-3 and TRBJ1-2, with D unclear. The CDR3 length is 13 residues. Germline CDR1 reads MNHEY; CDR2 reads SVGEGT. Trimming took off 4 bases at V and 1 base at J, with 7 bases between the two ends. The CDR3 DNA reads TGTGCCAGCAGTTTTCCACTTAACTATGGCTACACCTTC. This translates into CASSFPLNYGYTF.

The chain recombines TRBV7-9 with TRBJ2-5; 7 bases are shared with TRBD1. The CDR3 is 16 residues long. Germline CDR1 is SEHNR and CDR2 is FQNEAQ (reference sequence). V shed 4 bases and J 5 bases; nucleotides not matched to a gene: 13. CDR3 coding DNA: TGTGCCAGCAGCTCACTTAACAGGGGTTTGGAGGAGACCCAGTACTTC. Its translation: CASSSLNRGLEETQYF.

The chain employs TRBV3-1 (or the pseudogene TRBV3-2) and TRBJ1-6, with TRBD1 matching 8 bases. Per the germline V gene, CDR1 is LGHDT and CDR2 is YNNKEL (reference sequence). The CDR3 runs to 18 residues. Trimming cost V 4 bases and J 7 bases; bases outside gene matches: 15. As DNA, the CDR3 is TGTGCCAGCAGCCGCCGGACTCCAGGGGGCGCGGGGAATTCACCCCTCCACTTT. Translating gives CASSRRTPGGAGNSPLHF.

This rearrangement joins TRBV5-1 to TRBJ2-7, with TRBD1 matching 7 bases. V lost 3 bases and J lost 3; bases outside the gene matches: 9. Germline V gene lookup returns CDR1 SGHRS and CDR2 YFSETQ. The CDR3 totals 15 residues. The CDR3 protein is CASSWTTGKSYEQYF. Written as DNA, the CDR3 is TGCGCCAGCAGCTGGACGACAGGGAAGAGCTACGAGCAGTACTTC.

Concerning this clone: A junction end diverges from the germline sequence, so it may reflect a read error. The V call is TRBV9, the J call TRBJ1-2; D is perhaps TRBD1 (5 bases). The CDR3 loop spans 13 amino acids. The germline gives CDR1 SGDLS, CDR2 YYNGEE. CDR3 bases: TGTGCCAGCAGCGTAGTGGCAGGGACTCTAGAAACTTTC. The encoded protein is CASSVVAGTLETF.

This chain links TRBV5-8 with TRBJ1-1; D gene unclear. This CDR3 is 15 amino acids long. V lost 4 bases and J 2 bases, leaving 15 bases between the germline ends. Germline CDR1 reads SGHTS; CDR2 reads YDEGEE. The CDR3 bases are TGTGCCAGCAGCCTAGGAGGGCGATTAAACACTGAAGCTTTCTTT. This encodes CASSLGGRLNTEAFF.

V is TRBV5-1 and J is TRBJ2-5, with 8 bases lining up with TRBD1. The V gene's germline CDR1 is SGHRS and CDR2 YFSETQ. The ends lost 4 bases at V and 5 bases at J; junction bases unmatched: 7. The CDR3 is made up of 14 amino acids. CDR3 nucleotide sequence: TGCGCCAGCAGCCAAGGACAGGGACTTGAGACCCAGTACTTC. It yields the protein CASSQGQGLETQYF.

The chain carries TRBV5-4 and TRBJ2-3; D perhaps matches TRBD2 (6 bases). The CDR3 sequence is 15 residues long. The germline V gene encodes CDR1 SGHNT and CDR2 YYREEE (reference sequence). Deletions cut 4 bases from V and 2 bases from J, with 14 bases between. CDR3 coding DNA: TGTGCCAGCAGCCTGACCGGGACTTTCACAGATACGCAGTATTTT. This translates into CASSLTGTFTDTQYF.

The CDR3 protein is CASSPSAGGRGGELFF. CDR3 DNA: TGTGCCAGCTCACCCTCGGCGGGGGGACGCGGCGGGGAGCTGTTTTTT. V is TRBV18 and J is TRBJ2-2; 8 nucleotides agree with TRBD2. Germline-derived CDR1 and CDR2 are KGHSH and LQKENI. The junction had 10 bases not matched to a gene; V was cut back by 3 bases and J by 7 bases. CDR3 length equals 16 residues. Filled out from reference TRBV18 and TRBJ2-2, the complete variable domain reads NAGVMQNPRHLVRRRGQEARLRCSPMKGHSHVYWYRQLPEEGLKFMVYLQKENIIDESGMPKERFSAEFPKEGPSILRIQQVVRGDSAAYFCASSPSAGGRGGELFFGEGSRLTVL.

The rearrangement joins TRBV6-5 to TRBJ1-1; TRBD1 agrees at 7 bases. The CDR3 extends over 14 amino acids. V shed 8 bases, J shed 3 bases, and the junction held 9 bases outside the gene matches. Germline V gene data show CDR1 as MNHEY and CDR2 as SVGAGI. The CDR3 DNA reads TGTGCCAGCGGGGGGAAGGGGGCCGACACTGAAGCTTTCTTT. This encodes CASGGKGADTEAFF.

In its sample, this clone was seen a few times. The V call is TRBV3-1 (or the pseudogene TRBV3-2), the J call TRBJ1-2; TRBD1 aligns across 7 bases. There are 13 residues in the CDR3. The germline V gene has CDR1 LGHDT and CDR2 YNNKEL (reference sequence). Losses at the gene ends were 1 base for V and 8 bases for J; bases not matched to a gene: 4. The CDR3 nucleotides are TGTGCCAGCAGCCAAGCACAGGGGAACGGCTACACCTTC. It specifies CASSQAQGNGYTF.

The V gene is TRBV5-1, the J gene TRBJ2-1; the match to TRBD1 covers 9 bases. Unmatched junction bases numbered 7, after V lost 5 bases and J lost 4 bases. The CDR3 has 15 amino acids. CDR1 is SGHRS and CDR2 is YFSETQ in the germline V gene. The CDR3 sequence is CASRRQGVGYNEQFF. CDR3 DNA sequence: TGCGCCAGCAGGCGACAGGGGGTGGGGTACAATGAGCAGTTCTTC.

CDR3 DNA sequence: TGTGCCAGCAGCTTGCGACAGGACTATGGCTACACCTTC. This translates into CASSLRQDYGYTF. V is TRBV7-2 and J is TRBJ1-2; D perhaps matches TRBD1 (6 bases). The germline CDR1 and CDR2 sequences are SGHTA and FQGNSA. The CDR3 has 13 amino acids. V was clipped by 3 bases and J by 3 bases, with 8 bases between them.

This chain connects TRBV6-5 to TRBJ1-2; the D gene is possibly TRBD1 (5 bases). The V end lost 2 bases, the J end lost 2 bases, and 12 bases lay between the germline ends. CDR1 is MNHEY, CDR2 SVGAGI, per germline. The CDR3 is 15 amino acids. The CDR3 DNA is TGTGCCAGCAGTTACGGAGCGGGACTGAACTATGGCTACACCTTC. Translation: CASSYGAGLNYGYTF.

V is TRBV3-1 (or the pseudogene TRBV3-2) and J is TRBJ2-5, with TRBD2 identical over 14 bases. Germline V lookup: CDR1 LGHDT, CDR2 YNNKEL (reference sequence). The CDR3 is 17 residues long. With 1 base clipped from V and 3 bases from J, the junction kept 4 bases outside the gene matches. The CDR3 nucleotides are TGTGCCAGCAGCCAAGGGTGGACTAGCGGGGGGAAAGAGACCCAGTACTTC. Translated: CASSQGWTSGGKETQYF.

This chain connects TRBV2 to TRBJ2-3; TRBD1 might be the D (6 bases). The V end was cut by 7 bases, the J end by 4 bases, with 21 bases between. The CDR3 sequence is 16 residues long. Germline V gives CDR1 SNHLY, CDR2 FYNNEI. CDR3 in DNA: TGTGCCAGCAACAGAGGGGGAAAAGGGCGCGCAGATACGCAGTATTTT. Amino acid sequence: CASNRGGKGRADTQYF.

J is TRBJ2-7 and V is TRBV15, with D unresolved. This CDR3 has 15 amino acids. V shed 3 bases and J shed 2 bases, with 14 bases lying between them. Germline V gene sequence: CDR1 LNHNV, CDR2 YYDKDF (reference sequence). In DNA, the CDR3 is TGTGCCACCAGCAGTTTCTCAGTACCCCCCTACGAGCAGTACTTC. This encodes CATSSFSVPPYEQYF.